Included here is one TCR beta chain sequence, with context. Antigen unknown. The source of the sample is a study of CXCR3-negative and CXCR3-positive naive CD8 T cells. The study's findings and limits: Unlike memory cells, which differed, naive CXCR3-negative and CXCR3-positive cells had similar TRBV-TRBJ usage. CXCR3-positive naive cells carried more hydrophobic TRB CDR3s than CXCR3-negative ones. The study found comparably high diversity in both naive subsets and much lower diversity in memory CD8+ cells.

This CDR3 region has 12 residues. Via 5' RACE with UMI labels, TRB cDNA libraries were prepared. TCRdb re-called the 5' RACE reads and catalogs CDR3 proteins one per entry, DNA excluded. Here the sample table reports roughly 60,000 distinct CDR3 sequences. The chain employs TRBV12-3 or TRBV12-4 and TRBJ2-7; TCRdb's D call, TRBD1, is unchecked because there is no DNA. Sequenced material: naive CXCR3+ CD8+ T cells from blood. Subset defined: CD45RO-CCR7+CD27+CD95- naive CD8+ T cells expressing CXCR3 (TNR3+). This sequence was found in a human donor in good health. Some clones in this sample may be carry-over from other donors' samples. The CDR3 here is CASGGDGYEQYF.